This note documents a single T cell receptor beta chain sequence. The ends were cut back, 6 bases at V and 2 bases at J, with 11 bases in the middle. The germline gives CDR1 SEHNR, CDR2 FQNEAQ (reference sequence). The CDR3 is 15 residues long. This entry belongs to a study of OX40 agonist ivuxolimab in advanced cancers. Looking at the study overall: The treatment was a fully human IgG2 OX40 agonist, ivuxolimab.

TCRdb's table, derived via immunoSEQ multiplex PCR, lists solely in-frame clones and lacks some. The data hold fewer than 35,000 clones, with approximately 89% observed a single time. The chain joins TRBV7-9 to TRBJ2-6; D perhaps matches TRBD2 (7 bases). This clonotype originated in an adult with an advanced solid tumor such as melanoma, head and neck, liver or kidney cancer. Sequencing was performed on CD4+ or CD8+ T cells sorted from blood, taken in a trial of the OX40 agonist ivuxolimab. The CDR3 DNA is TGTGCCAGCAGTAAAGGGGGGGCTGGGGCCAACGTCCTGACTTTC. It yields the protein CASSKGGAGANVLTF.